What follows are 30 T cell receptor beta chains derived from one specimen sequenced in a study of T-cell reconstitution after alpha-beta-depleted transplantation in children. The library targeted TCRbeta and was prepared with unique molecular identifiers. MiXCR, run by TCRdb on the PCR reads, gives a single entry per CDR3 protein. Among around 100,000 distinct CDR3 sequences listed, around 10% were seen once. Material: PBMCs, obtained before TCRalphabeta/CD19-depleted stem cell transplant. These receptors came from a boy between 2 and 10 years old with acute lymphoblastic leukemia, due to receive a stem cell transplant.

CDR3 region: CASSLGLAGTSTDTQYF. The CDR3 DNA sequence: TGCGCCAGCAGCCTGGGACTAGCGGGAACTAGCACAGATACGCAGTATTTT. This chain connects TRBV5-1 to TRBJ2-3, with 13 nucleotides matching TRBD2. The trim removed 4 bases at V and 0 bases at J, leaving 5 bases unmatched. The CDR3 has 17 residues. From germline, CDR1 is SGHRS and CDR2 YFSETQ.

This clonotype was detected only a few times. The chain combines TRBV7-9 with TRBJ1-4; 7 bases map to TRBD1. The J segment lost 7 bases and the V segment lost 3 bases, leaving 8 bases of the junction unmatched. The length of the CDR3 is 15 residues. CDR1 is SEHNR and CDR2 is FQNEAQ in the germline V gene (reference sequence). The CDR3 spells CASSFVTGLSEKLFF. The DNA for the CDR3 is TGTGCCAGCAGCTTCGTGACAGGGTTAAGTGAAAAACTGTTTTTT. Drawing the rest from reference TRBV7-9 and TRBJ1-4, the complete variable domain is DTGVSQNPRHKITKRGQNVTFRCDPISEHNRLYWYRQTLGQGPEFLTYFQNEAQLEKSRLLSDRFSAERPKGSFSTLEIQRTEQGDSAMYLCASSFVTGLSEKLFFGSGTQLSVL.

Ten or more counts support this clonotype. The CDR3 loop is CASSLATSDKGEAFF. CDR3 nucleotides: TGCGCCAGCAGCTTGGCAACCAGTGATAAGGGTGAAGCTTTCTTT. The V gene is TRBV5-1, the J gene TRBJ1-1; D is unresolved. Trimming removed 0 bases at V and 7 bases at J, with 16 bases between. CDR1 is SGHRS, CDR2 YFSETQ, per germline. This CDR3 is 15 amino acids long.

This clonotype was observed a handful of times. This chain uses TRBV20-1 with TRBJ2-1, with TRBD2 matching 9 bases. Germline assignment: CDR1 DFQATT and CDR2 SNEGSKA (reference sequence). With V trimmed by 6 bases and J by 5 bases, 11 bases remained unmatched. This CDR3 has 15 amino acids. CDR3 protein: CSAPRAASGNNEQFF. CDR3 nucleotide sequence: TGCAGTGCCCCGAGGGCGGCTAGCGGGAACAATGAGCAGTTCTTC.

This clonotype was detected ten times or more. The CDR3 reads CASSFTKADTQYF. CDR3 bases: TGCGCCAGCAGCTTCACTAAAGCTGATACGCAGTATTTT. This chain connects TRBV5-1 to TRBJ2-3; no firm D call. This CDR3 is 13 amino acids long. CDR1 is SGHRS and CDR2 is YFSETQ in the germline V gene. Trimming pared 2 bases from V and 6 bases from J, leaving 10 bases between.

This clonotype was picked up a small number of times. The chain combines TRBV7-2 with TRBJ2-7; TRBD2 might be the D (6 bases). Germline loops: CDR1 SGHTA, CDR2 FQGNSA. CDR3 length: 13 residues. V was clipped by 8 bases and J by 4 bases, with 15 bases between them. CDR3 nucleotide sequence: TGTGCCAGCGGCGTCGGGAGTCGATACGAGCAGTACTTC. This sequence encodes CASGVGSRYEQYF. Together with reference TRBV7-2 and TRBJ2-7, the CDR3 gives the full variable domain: GAGVSQSPSNKVTEKGKDVELRCDPISGHTALYWYRQSLGQGLEFLIYFQGNSAPDKSGLPSDRFSAERTGGSVSTLTIQRTQQEDSAVYLCASGVGSRYEQYFGPGTRLTVT.

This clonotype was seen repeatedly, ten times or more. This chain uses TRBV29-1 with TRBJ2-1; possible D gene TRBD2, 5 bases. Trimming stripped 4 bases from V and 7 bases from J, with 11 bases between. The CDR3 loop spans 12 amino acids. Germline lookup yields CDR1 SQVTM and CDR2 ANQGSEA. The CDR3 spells CSVGGLANEQFF. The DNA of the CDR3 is TGCAGCGTTGGAGGGCTAGCAAATGAGCAGTTCTTC.

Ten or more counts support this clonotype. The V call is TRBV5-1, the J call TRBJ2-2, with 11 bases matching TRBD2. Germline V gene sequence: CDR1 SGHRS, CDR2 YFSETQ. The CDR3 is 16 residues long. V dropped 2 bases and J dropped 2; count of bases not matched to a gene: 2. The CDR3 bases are TGCGCCAGCAGCTTAAGACTAGCGGGAAACACCGGGGAGCTGTTTTTT. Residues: CASSLRLAGNTGELFF.

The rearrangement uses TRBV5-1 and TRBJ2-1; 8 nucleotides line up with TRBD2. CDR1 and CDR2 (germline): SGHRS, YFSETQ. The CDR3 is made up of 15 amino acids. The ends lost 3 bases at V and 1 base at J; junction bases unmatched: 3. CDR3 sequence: CASSSSGLSYNEQFF. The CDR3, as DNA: TGCGCCAGCAGCTCTAGCGGGCTGTCCTACAATGAGCAGTTCTTC.

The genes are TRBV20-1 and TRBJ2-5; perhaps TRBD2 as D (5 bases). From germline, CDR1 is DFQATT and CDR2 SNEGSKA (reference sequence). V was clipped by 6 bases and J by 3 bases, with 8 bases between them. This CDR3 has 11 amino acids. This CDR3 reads CSAVGEETQYF. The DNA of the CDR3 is TGCAGTGCGGTCGGGGAAGAGACCCAGTACTTC.

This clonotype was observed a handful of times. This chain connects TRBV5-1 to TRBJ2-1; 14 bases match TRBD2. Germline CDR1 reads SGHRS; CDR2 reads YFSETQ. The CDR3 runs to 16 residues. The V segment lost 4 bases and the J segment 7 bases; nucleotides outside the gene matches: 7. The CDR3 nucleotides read TGCGCCAGCAGCCCCCGGACTAGCGGGAGGAGGAATGAGCAGTTCTTC. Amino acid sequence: CASSPRTSGRRNEQFF.

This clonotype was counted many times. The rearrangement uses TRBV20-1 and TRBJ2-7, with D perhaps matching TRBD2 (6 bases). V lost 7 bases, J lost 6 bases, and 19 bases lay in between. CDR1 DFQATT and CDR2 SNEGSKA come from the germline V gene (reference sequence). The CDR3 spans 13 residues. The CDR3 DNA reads TGCAGTGTAGGGACTCTTAAATGGGGCGAGCAGTACTTC. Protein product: CSVGTLKWGEQYF.

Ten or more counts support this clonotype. The CDR3 region has the DNA TGCAGTGCTAGAGACCCCGGGACAGGGATAACTGGGGCCAACGTCCTGACTTTC. This sequence encodes CSARDPGTGITGANVLTF. The rearrangement links TRBV20-1 to TRBJ2-6; 9 nucleotides match TRBD1. J gave up 2 bases and V 0 bases, and 8 bases lay outside the gene matches. This CDR3 has 18 amino acids. From germline, CDR1 is DFQATT and CDR2 SNEGSKA (reference sequence).

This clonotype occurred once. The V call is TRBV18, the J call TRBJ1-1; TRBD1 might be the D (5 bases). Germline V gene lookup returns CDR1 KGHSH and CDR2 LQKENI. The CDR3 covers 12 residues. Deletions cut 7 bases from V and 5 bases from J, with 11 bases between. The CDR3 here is CASYRGVTEAFF. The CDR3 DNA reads TGTGCCAGCTACCGGGGGGTTACTGAAGCTTTCTTT.

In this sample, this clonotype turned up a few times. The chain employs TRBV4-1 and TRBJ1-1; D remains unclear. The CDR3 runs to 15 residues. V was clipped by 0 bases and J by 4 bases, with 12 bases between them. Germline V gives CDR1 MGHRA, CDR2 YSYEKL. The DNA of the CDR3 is TGCGCCAGCAGCCAAGATCGGGGAGGGATCACTGAAGCTTTCTTT. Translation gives CASSQDRGGITEAFF.

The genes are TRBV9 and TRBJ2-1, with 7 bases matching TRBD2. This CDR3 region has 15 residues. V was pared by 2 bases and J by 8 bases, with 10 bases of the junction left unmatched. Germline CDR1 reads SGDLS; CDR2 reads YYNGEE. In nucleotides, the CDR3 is TGTGCCAGCAGCGTGAGGCGGGAGATGTTAGATGAGCAGTTCTTC. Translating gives CASSVRREMLDEQFF.

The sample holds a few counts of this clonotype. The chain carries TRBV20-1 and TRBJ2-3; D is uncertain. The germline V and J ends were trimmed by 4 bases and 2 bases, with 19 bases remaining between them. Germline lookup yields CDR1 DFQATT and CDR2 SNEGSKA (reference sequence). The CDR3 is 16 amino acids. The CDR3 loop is CSATPSPAVPTDTQYF. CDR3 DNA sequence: TGCAGTGCTACGCCATCCCCGGCGGTCCCCACAGATACGCAGTATTTT.

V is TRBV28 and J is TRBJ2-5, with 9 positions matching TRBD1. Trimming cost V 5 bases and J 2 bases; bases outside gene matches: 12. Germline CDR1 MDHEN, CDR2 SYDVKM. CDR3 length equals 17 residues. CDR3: CASSGQGSLLLQETQYF. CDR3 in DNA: TGTGCCAGCAGTGGACAGGGGTCCCTCTTATTACAAGAGACCCAGTACTTC.

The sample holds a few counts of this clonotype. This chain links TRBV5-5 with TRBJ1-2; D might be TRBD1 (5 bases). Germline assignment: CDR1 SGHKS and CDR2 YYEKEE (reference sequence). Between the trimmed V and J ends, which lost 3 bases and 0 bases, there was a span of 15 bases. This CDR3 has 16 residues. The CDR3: CASSSFRQWTNYGYTF. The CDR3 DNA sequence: TGTGCCAGCAGCTCGTTTCGACAGTGGACTAACTATGGCTACACCTTC.

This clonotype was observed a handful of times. CDR3 sequence: CAQNQGQGPYGYTF. DNA of the CDR3: TGTGCCCAAAACCAGGGACAGGGACCCTATGGCTACACCTTC. The chain couples TRBV30 to TRBJ1-2, with TRBD1 matching over 9 bases. The CDR3 runs 14 residues. V lost 8 bases, J lost 4 bases, and 11 bases stayed unmatched. CDR1 GTSNPN and CDR2 SVGIG come from the germline V gene (reference sequence).

The CDR3 nucleotides read TGTGCCAGCAGTTTTCCTAGAACCTCCTACAATGAGCAGTTCTTC. It is translated as CASSFPRTSYNEQFF. The chain links TRBV28 to TRBJ2-1; D unresolved. Per germline, CDR1 MDHEN and CDR2 SYDVKM. There are 15 residues in the CDR3. The ends were cut back, 3 bases at V and 0 bases at J, with 9 bases in the middle.

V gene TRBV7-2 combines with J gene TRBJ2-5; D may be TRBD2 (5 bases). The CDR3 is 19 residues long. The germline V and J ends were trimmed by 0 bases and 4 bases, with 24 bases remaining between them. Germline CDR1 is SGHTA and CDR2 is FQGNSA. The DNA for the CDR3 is TGTGCCAGCAGCTTAGCCCTCTCGTCGCACCTAGCTGTGGGAGAGACCCAGTACTTC. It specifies CASSLALSSHLAVGETQYF.

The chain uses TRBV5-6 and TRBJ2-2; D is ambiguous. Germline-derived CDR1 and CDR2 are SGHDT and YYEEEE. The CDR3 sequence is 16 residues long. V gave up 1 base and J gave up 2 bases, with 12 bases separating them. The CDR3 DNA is TGTGCCAGCAGCTTGTTAGGGCAGATAAACACCGGGGAGCTGTTTTTT. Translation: CASSLLGQINTGELFF.

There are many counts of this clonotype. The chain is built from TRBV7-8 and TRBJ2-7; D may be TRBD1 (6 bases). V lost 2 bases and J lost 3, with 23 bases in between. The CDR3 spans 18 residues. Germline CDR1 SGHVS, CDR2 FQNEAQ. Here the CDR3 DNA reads TGTGCCAGCAGCTTACCAAACCTTACAGGGTCTACTATCTACGAGCAGTACTTC. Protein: CASSLPNLTGSTIYEQYF.

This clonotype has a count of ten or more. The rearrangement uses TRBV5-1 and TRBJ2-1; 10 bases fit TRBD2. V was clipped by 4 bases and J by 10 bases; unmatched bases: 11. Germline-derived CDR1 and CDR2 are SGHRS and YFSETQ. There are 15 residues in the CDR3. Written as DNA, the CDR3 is TGCGCCAGCAGCGACCCTAGCGGGAGTGAAAGAGAGCAGTTCTTC. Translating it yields CASSDPSGSEREQFF.

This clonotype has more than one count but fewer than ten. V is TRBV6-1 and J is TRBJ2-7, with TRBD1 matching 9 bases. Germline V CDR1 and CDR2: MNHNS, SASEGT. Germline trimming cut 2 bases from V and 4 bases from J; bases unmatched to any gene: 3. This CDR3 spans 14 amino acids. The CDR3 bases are TGTGCCAGCAGTGAATATGGGACAGGGTACGAGCAGTACTTC. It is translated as CASSEYGTGYEQYF.

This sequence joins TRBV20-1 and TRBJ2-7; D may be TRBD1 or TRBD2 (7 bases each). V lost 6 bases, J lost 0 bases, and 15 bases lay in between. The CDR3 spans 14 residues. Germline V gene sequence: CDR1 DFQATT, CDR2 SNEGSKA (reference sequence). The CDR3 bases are TGCAGTGCCCTCAGGGGGGGCATCTCCTACGAGCAGTACTTC. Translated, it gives CSALRGGISYEQYF.

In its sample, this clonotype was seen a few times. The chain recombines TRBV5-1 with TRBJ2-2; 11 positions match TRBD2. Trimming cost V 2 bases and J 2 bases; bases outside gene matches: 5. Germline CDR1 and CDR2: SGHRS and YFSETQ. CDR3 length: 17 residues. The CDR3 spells CASSFWGLAVNTGELFF. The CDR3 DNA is TGCGCCAGCAGCTTTTGGGGACTAGCGGTTAACACCGGGGAGCTGTTTTTT. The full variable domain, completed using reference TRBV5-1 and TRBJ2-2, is KAGVTQTPRYLIKTRGQQVTLSCSPISGHRSVSWYQQTPGQGLQFLFEYFSETQRNKGNFPGRFSGRQFSNSRSEMNVSTLELGDSALYLCASSFWGLAVNTGELFFGEGSRLTVL.

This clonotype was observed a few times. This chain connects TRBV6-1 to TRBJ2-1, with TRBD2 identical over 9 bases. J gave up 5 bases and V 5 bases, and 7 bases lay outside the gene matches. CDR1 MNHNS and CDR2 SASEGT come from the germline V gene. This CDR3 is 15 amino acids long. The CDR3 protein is CASSPSGRRNNEQFF. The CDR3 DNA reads TGTGCCAGCAGTCCGAGCGGGAGGCGGAACAATGAGCAGTTCTTC.

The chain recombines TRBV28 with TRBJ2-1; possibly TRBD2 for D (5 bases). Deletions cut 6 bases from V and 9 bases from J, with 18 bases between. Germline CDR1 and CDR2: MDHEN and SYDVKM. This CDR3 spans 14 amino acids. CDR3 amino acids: CASSSLARVGEQFF. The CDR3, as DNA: TGTGCCAGCAGCTCTCTAGCAAGGGTTGGTGAGCAGTTCTTC.